The following is a T cell receptor beta chain sequence with its context. Its specificity is unknown. Germline values: CDR1 KGHSH, CDR2 LQKENI. Trimming took off 2 bases at V and 0 bases at J, with 14 bases between the two ends. There are 18 residues in the CDR3. The data are from a study of T cell responses to AZD1222 COVID-19 vaccine. Whole-study findings and limits: Donors, mostly white British, included more females; clonal diversity was possibly underestimated. Only six or seven AZD1222 recipients were seropositive at baseline.

Only in-frame clones appear in the TCRdb table, and some are missing; sequencing was by immunoSEQ multiplex PCR. The table shows roughly 110,000 clones, with 90% to 95% occurring only once. Sequencing used peripheral blood, obtained 28 days after the second AZD1222 dose. V is TRBV18 and J is TRBJ2-6; D could derive from TRBD1 or TRBD2 (6 bases each). This TCR was sampled from an adult who received the AZD1222 COVID-19 vaccine. DNA for the CDR3: TGTGCCAGCTCACCAAATGGGGGGCCGCTCTCTGGGGCCAACGTCCTGACTTTC. Its protein is CASSPNGGPLSGANVLTF.